This T cell receptor beta chain was obtained from a study of Graves' ophthalmopathy and Graves' hyperthyroidism. Study results and caveats: In blood appeared most of the expanded thyroid clonotypes whose frequency exceeded 0.001. Between ophthalmopathy and stable hyperthyroidism, a 13-signature model drew a separation with about 88% sensitivity and over 80% specificity.

This clonotype was found many times. The antigen is undetermined. Eligible hyperthyroidism cases comprised new diagnoses of under 2 months' duration in individuals aged 18 to 65. TCR beta CDR3 amplification used RNA transcripts. An opening RT-PCR round employed HTBI primers and preceded a second-round multiplex PCR. TCRdb recomputed calls from the multiplex PCR reads with MiXCR, one row per CDR3 protein. The sample holds about 370,000 distinct CDR3 sequences, roughly 17% seen once. CDR1 and CDR2 (germline): LNHDA, SQIVND (reference sequence). Trimming stripped 3 bases from V and 3 bases from J, with 11 bases between. The CDR3 totals 14 residues.

The genes are TRBV19 and TRBJ1-2, with a possible D match to TRBD1 (5 bases). The clonotype originates from an adult woman with stable Graves' hyperthyroidism. Material: peripheral blood. DNA of the CDR3: TGTGCCAGTAGTATCCCGGGGGGTTACTATGGCTACACCTTC. Residues: CASSIPGGYYGYTF.